A selection of T cell receptor beta chains follows, all from one sample in a study of a mutant IDH1 vaccine in newly diagnosed glioma. These receptors' antigens are unknown. Sequenced by immunoSEQ multiplex PCR; TCRdb stores in-frame clones only, minus some. The sample lists approximately 100,000 clones, over 85% occurring once. Sequenced material: PBMCs, taken from a glioma patient whose treatment included an IDH1 peptide vaccine. These receptor sequences come from a woman in her 50s with glioma. The CDR3 runs from the conserved cysteine through the conserved F or W. Not every row has a clone size; where given, it reads once, few, many or a size class.

j_gene: TRBJ2-2; v_gene: TRBV14; abundance: few; CDR3aa: CASSLLQGGRTGELFF
j_gene: TRBJ2-5; v_gene: TRBV28; abundance: .; CDR3aa: CASGRGRETQYF
j_gene: TRBJ1-5; v_gene: TRBV7-8; abundance: .; CDR3aa: CASSFFHRGGGNQPQHF
j_gene: TRBJ2-1; v_gene: TRBV28; abundance: .; CDR3aa: CASSLLGPGLPKYNEQFF
j_gene: TRBJ1-1; v_gene: TRBV6-5; abundance: .; CDR3aa: CASTPGRNTEAFF
j_gene: TRBJ1-5; v_gene: TRBV5-6; abundance: few; CDR3aa: CASSFLGTNQPQHF
j_gene: TRBJ2-1; v_gene: TRBV11-2; abundance: .; CDR3aa: CASSLGTSRNEQFF
j_gene: TRBJ2-5; v_gene: TRBV4-1; abundance: .; CDR3aa: CASSQGFGAETQYF
j_gene: TRBJ2-7; v_gene: TRBV7-9; abundance: .; CDR3aa: CASRPGIGAAYEQYF
j_gene: TRBJ2-7; v_gene: TRBV6-1; abundance: .; CDR3aa: CASSETRGIAYEQYF
j_gene: TRBJ2-5; v_gene: TRBV7-9; abundance: .; CDR3aa: CASSSALEDWKETQYF
j_gene: TRBJ2-7; v_gene: TRBV14; abundance: few; CDR3aa: CASSQVGSSEEQYF
j_gene: TRBJ2-7; v_gene: TRBV30; abundance: .; CDR3aa: CAWSPGGLGDEQYF
j_gene: TRBJ2-7; v_gene: TRBV6-1; abundance: .; CDR3aa: CASSENPGSGYEQYF
j_gene: TRBJ2-4; v_gene: TRBV2; abundance: .; CDR3aa: CASSEAGGKNIQYF
j_gene: TRBJ2-5; v_gene: TRBV28; abundance: .; CDR3aa: CASRPPGQGRQETQYF
j_gene: TRBJ1-2; v_gene: TRBV7-2; abundance: once; CDR3aa: CASSSIGQGSFGYTF
j_gene: TRBJ2-1; v_gene: TRBV7-2; abundance: .; CDR3aa: CASSLTGSSYNEQFF
j_gene: TRBJ1-4; v_gene: TRBV2; abundance: .; CDR3aa: CASSDSGGDNEKLFF
j_gene: TRBJ2-2; v_gene: TRBV5-1; abundance: .; CDR3aa: CASSVAGVNTGELFF
j_gene: TRBJ2-1; v_gene: TRBV29-1; abundance: .; CDR3aa: CSVEGAHPLYNEQFF
j_gene: TRBJ1-1; v_gene: TRBV7-3; abundance: .; CDR3aa: CASSPGGGEAFF
j_gene: TRBJ1-5; v_gene: TRBV30; abundance: .; CDR3aa: CAWSVAGYSNQPQHF
j_gene: TRBJ1-6; v_gene: TRBV30; abundance: .; CDR3aa: CAWDQLDYNSPLHF
j_gene: TRBJ1-2; v_gene: TRBV12-5; abundance: once; CDR3aa: CASAKTGSGNYGYTF
j_gene: TRBJ1-2; v_gene: TRBV27; abundance: .; CDR3aa: CASSPGTGPSNYGYTF
j_gene: TRBJ2-1; v_gene: TRBV2; abundance: .; CDR3aa: CASRDGGNEQFF